These 16 T cell receptor beta chains were sequenced from one sample in a study of cytomegalovirus exposure and HLA in healthy donors. Amplification used 60 Vbeta primers and 13 Jbeta primers. Libraries were prepared by immunoSEQ multiplex PCR; TCRdb keeps only in-frame clonotypes and omits some of them. The sample lists about 190,000 clones, around four fifths occurring once. Sequenced input: PBMCs. These receptors were taken from a man aged 45-60 years in good health and CMV-seronegative.

This chain joins TRBV7-3 and TRBJ2-1; 8 bases fit TRBD2. The CDR3 consists of 16 residues. J lost 4 bases, V lost 4 bases, and 9 bases had no gene match. Germline V gene sequence: CDR1 SGHTA, CDR2 FQGTGA. For the CDR3, the DNA is TGTGCCAGCAGCTCCGGGGGGGGCGGGAGATACAATGAGCAGTTCTTC. Residues: CASSSGGGGRYNEQFF.

The chain is built from TRBV28 and TRBJ2-7; 11 bases are a match to TRBD2. Germline V lookup: CDR1 MDHEN, CDR2 SYDVKM. V shed 5 bases, J shed 3 bases, and the junction held 6 bases outside the gene matches. The length of the CDR3 is 15 residues. In DNA, the CDR3 is TGTGCCAGCAGTAATCCGGGACTAGCGGACTACGAGCAGTACTTC. Its translation is CASSNPGLADYEQYF. The full variable domain, with the rest looked up from reference TRBV28 and TRBJ2-7, is DVKVTQSSRYLVKRTGEKVFLECVQDMDHENMFWYRQDPGLGLRLIYFSYDVKMKEKGDIPEGYSVSREKKERFSLILESASTNQTSMYLCASSNPGLADYEQYFGPGTRLTVT.

The table lists this clone with a count of one. The CDR3 loop is CSVAEGSGRVTKNEQFF. In nucleotides, the CDR3 is TGCAGCGTTGCAGAGGGAAGCGGGAGAGTTACGAAGAATGAGCAGTTCTTC. This chain links TRBV29-1 with TRBJ2-1; the match to TRBD2 covers 8 bases. The junction had 18 bases not matched to a gene; V was cut back by 4 bases and J by 7 bases. The CDR3 runs 17 residues. CDR1 and CDR2 from the germline V gene are SQVTM and ANQGSEA.

As concerns this clone: It is unclear where the CDR3 begins or ends on the DNA, so no DNA is shown, and the CDR3 is as TCRdb lists it. The chain employs TRBV19 and TRBJ1-5; the D call of TRBD1 is as the table states it, not checked on the DNA. The CDR3 spans 14 amino acids, including both terminal residues. Germline CDR1 reads LNHDA; CDR2 reads SQIVND (reference sequence). The CDR3 here is CASTSDRGSQPQHF.

This rearrangement joins TRBV27 to TRBJ1-1, with TRBD1 as a possible D gene (5 bases). From germline, CDR1 is MNHEY and CDR2 SMNVEV (reference sequence). The V and J ends lost 5 bases and 1 base respectively, with 14 bases between them. CDR3 length: 15 amino acids. The CDR3 loop reads CASSPSRQGNTEAFF. In nucleotides, the CDR3 is TGTGCCAGCAGTCCCTCCCGTCAGGGGAACACTGAAGCTTTCTTT.

V gene TRBV7-8 combines with J gene TRBJ1-6; the match to TRBD1 covers 10 bases. The CDR3 is 15 amino acids. Germline trimming cut 5 bases from V and 7 bases from J; bases unmatched to any gene: 5. From germline, CDR1 is SGHVS and CDR2 FQNEAQ. CDR3 in DNA: TGTGCCAGCAGCCCTTGGGGACAGGGGAATTCACCCCTCCACTTT. Protein: CASSPWGQGNSPLHF.

This clone was seen only a few times. This chain connects TRBV27 to TRBJ2-3, with no clear D. With 5 bases removed from V and 5 bases from J, the gap between germline ends came to 14 bases. Looked up from germline, CDR1 is MNHEY and CDR2 is SMNVEV (reference sequence). The CDR3 is 14 residues long. Here the CDR3 reads CASSPLTPRDTQYF. CDR3 bases: TGTGCCAGCAGTCCCCTGACTCCCCGAGATACGCAGTATTTT.

The chain links TRBV7-6 to TRBJ2-2; TRBD1 agrees at 8 bases. Germline V CDR1 and CDR2: SGHVS, FNYEAQ. The ends lost 5 bases at V and 1 base at J; junction bases unmatched: 6. The CDR3 loop spans 16 amino acids. The CDR3 DNA follows: TGTGCCAGCAGCGCATCCGGGACAGGGAACACCGGGGAGCTGTTTTTT. It codes for CASSASGTGNTGELFF.

The rearrangement links TRBV28 to TRBJ2-1, with 8 bases aligning to TRBD2. CDR3 size: 17 residues. Germline V gene sequence: CDR1 MDHEN, CDR2 SYDVKM. V lost 4 bases and J lost 1; bases outside the gene matches: 9. CDR3 region: CASSSPGGSLSYNEQFF. CDR3 nucleotides: TGTGCCAGCAGTTCCCCGGGGGGGAGTCTGTCCTACAATGAGCAGTTCTTC.

This clone has just a few counts. The V call is TRBV6-5, the J call TRBJ1-5, with 7 nucleotides matching TRBD1. This CDR3 comprises 13 residues. The V gene end was trimmed by 4 bases and the J gene end by 9 bases; junction bases not matched to a gene: 6. CDR1 MNHEY and CDR2 SVGAGI come from the germline V gene. CDR3 sequence reads: CASSSTGERPQHF. The CDR3 DNA reads as TGTGCCAGCAGTTCAACAGGGGAACGGCCCCAGCATTTT.

This clone was counted once. The chain employs TRBV29-1 and TRBJ1-5; 8 nucleotides line up with TRBD1. This CDR3 is built from 12 residues. The trim removed 8 bases at V and 4 bases at J, leaving 4 bases unmatched. The V gene's germline CDR1 is SQVTM and CDR2 ANQGSEA. CDR3 DNA: TGCAGCACACGACAGGGGAATCAGCCCCAGCATTTT. Translating gives CSTRQGNQPQHF.

This clone showed up just a few times. The chain combines TRBV6-5 with TRBJ1-2, with D possibly matching TRBD1 (6 bases). Germline-derived CDR1 and CDR2 are MNHEY and SVGAGI. The CDR3 has 14 amino acids. Deletions cut 5 bases from V and 3 bases from J, with 13 bases between. The CDR3 region is CASSQGTSDYGYTF. DNA of the CDR3: TGTGCCAGCAGTCAGGGGACCTCAGACTATGGCTACACCTTC.

The chain uses TRBV4-2 and TRBJ2-3; weak D call: TRBD1 (5 bases). Trimming removed 4 bases at V and 1 base at J, with 15 bases between. The CDR3 spans 16 residues. Germline V gives CDR1 LGHNA, CDR2 YNFKEQ. The CDR3 nucleotides read TGTGCCAGCAGCCTTTTTTGGCAGGGTGGCACAGATACGCAGTATTTT. Its protein product is CASSLFWQGGTDTQYF.

CDR3: CASSSSVRAGTARETQYF. For the CDR3, the DNA is TGCGCCAGCAGTAGTTCCGTGAGAGCGGGCACAGCCAGGGAGACCCAGTACTTC. The chain links TRBV10-2 to TRBJ2-5; TRBD2 might be the D (6 bases). The V gene lost 5 bases and the J gene lost 5 bases, with 27 bases spanning the gap. This CDR3 has 18 residues. Looked up from germline, CDR1 is WSHSY and CDR2 is SAAADI.

V gene TRBV5-4 combines with J gene TRBJ2-3; 9 bases are a match to TRBD1. Germline CDR1 reads SGHNT; CDR2 reads YYREEE (reference sequence). The V and J ends lost 0 bases and 12 bases, in that order; junction bases with no gene match: 5. The CDR3 runs 13 residues. DNA for the CDR3: TGTGCCAGCAGCTTGGGACGGGACAGGGACCAGTATTTT. Its protein product is CASSLGRDRDQYF.

The rearrangement links TRBV7-2 to TRBJ1-1, with D uncertain. This CDR3 region has 13 residues. Germline values: CDR1 SGHTA, CDR2 FQGNSA. Trimming pared 4 bases from V and 1 base from J, leaving 7 bases between. CDR3 DNA sequence: TGTGCCAGCAGCTCGGTTCAGAACACTGAAGCTTTCTTT. This gives the protein CASSSVQNTEAFF.